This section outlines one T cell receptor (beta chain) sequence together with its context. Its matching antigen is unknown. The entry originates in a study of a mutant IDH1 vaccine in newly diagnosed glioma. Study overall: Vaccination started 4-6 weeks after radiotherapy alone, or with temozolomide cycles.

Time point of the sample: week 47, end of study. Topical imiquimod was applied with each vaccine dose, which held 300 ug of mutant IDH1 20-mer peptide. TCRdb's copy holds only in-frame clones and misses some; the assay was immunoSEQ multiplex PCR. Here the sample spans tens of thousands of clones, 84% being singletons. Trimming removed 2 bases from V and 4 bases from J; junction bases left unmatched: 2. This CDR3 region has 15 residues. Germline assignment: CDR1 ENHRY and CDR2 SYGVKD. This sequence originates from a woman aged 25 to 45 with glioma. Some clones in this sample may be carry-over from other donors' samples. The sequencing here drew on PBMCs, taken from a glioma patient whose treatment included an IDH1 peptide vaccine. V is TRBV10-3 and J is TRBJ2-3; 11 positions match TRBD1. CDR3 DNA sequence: TGTGCCATCAGTGAGCCGGGACAGGGGGCAGATACGCAGTATTTT. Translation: CAISEPGQGADTQYF.